The 10 T cell receptor beta chains below come from one sample, sequenced in a study of long-term antiretroviral therapy in people with HIV. The libraries were made with immunoSEQ v3.0 at survey level. This table comes from immunoSEQ multiplex PCR, and its TCRdb copy is limited to in-frame clones, with some not included. The data show roughly 28,000 clones, with roughly nine tenths seen just once and 4.2% held by the top ten. Sequencing used unsorted PBMCs, obtained 3.1 years after starting antiretroviral therapy. The receptor source for this set is a young man with HIV.

The chain carries TRBV5-1 and TRBJ1-6; no definite D call. Germline V gene data show CDR1 as SGHRS and CDR2 as YFSETQ. Trimming took off 0 bases at V and 9 bases at J, with 7 bases between the two ends. The length of the CDR3 is 13 residues. In nucleotides, the CDR3 is TGCGCCAGCAGCTTGGGAAGCGGTTCACCCCTCCACTTT. This gives the protein CASSLGSGSPLHF.

This sequence joins TRBV10-3 and TRBJ2-3; possible D gene TRBD1, 6 bases. There are 15 residues in the CDR3. V lost 6 bases to trimming and J lost 2 bases, with 15 bases between them. Germline CDR1 reads ENHRY; CDR2 reads SYGVKD. This CDR3 is CAIRVGQSPTDTQYF. As DNA, the CDR3 is TGTGCCATCAGGGTTGGACAGTCTCCCACAGATACGCAGTATTTT.

This sequence joins TRBV7-9 and TRBJ1-1; unclear D gene. The CDR3 covers 12 residues. CDR1 is SEHNR, CDR2 FQNEAQ, per germline (reference sequence). V gave up 5 bases and J gave up 8 bases, with 12 bases separating them. The CDR3 bases are TGTGCCAGCAGCCCCCCCGTCGTCGAAGCTTTCTTT. This encodes CASSPPVVEAFF. Full variable domain (remainder filled in from reference TRBV7-9 and TRBJ1-1): DTGVSQNPRHKITKRGQNVTFRCDPISEHNRLYWYRQTLGQGPEFLTYFQNEAQLEKSRLLSDRFSAERPKGSFSTLEIQRTEQGDSAMYLCASSPPVVEAFFGQGTRLTVV.

The chain recombines TRBV5-6 with TRBJ1-3; weak D call: TRBD1 (5 bases). The germline CDR1 and CDR2 sequences are SGHDT and YYEEEE. Trimming pared 4 bases from V and 7 bases from J, leaving 21 bases between. The CDR3 loop spans 16 amino acids. CDR3 loop: CASSLNMDTWRNTIYF. The CDR3 DNA is TGTGCCAGCAGCCTAAATATGGACACGTGGAGGAACACCATATATTTT.

The J gene is TRBJ2-5, the V gene TRBV2, with D maybe TRBD2 (6 bases). V was clipped by 7 bases and J by 0 bases, with 12 bases between them. CDR3 length: 14 amino acids. Germline CDR1 reads SNHLY; CDR2 reads FYNNEI. In nucleotides, the CDR3 is TGTGCCAGCACACCGGGGACTTACCAAGAGACCCAGTACTTC. Its translation is CASTPGTYQETQYF.

This clone has more than one count but fewer than ten. This chain uses TRBV30 with TRBJ1-2, with D maybe TRBD1 (5 bases). Deletions cut 0 bases from V and 3 bases from J, with 5 bases between. Per the germline V gene, CDR1 is GTSNPN and CDR2 is SVGIG (reference sequence). The CDR3 runs to 12 residues. The CDR3 nucleotides read TGTGCCTGGAGTGTAGGGGACTATGGCTACACCTTC. Amino acids: CAWSVGDYGYTF. Using reference TRBV30 and TRBJ1-2 for the parts outside the CDR3, the full variable domain is SQTIHQWPATLVQPVGSPLSLECTVEGTSNPNLYWYRQAAGRGLQLLFYSVGIGQISSEVPQNLSASRPQDRQFILSSKKLLLSDSGFYLCAWSVGDYGYTFGSGTRLTVV.

The chain recombines TRBV15 with TRBJ1-5; the D gene is possibly TRBD1 (6 bases). Per the germline V gene, CDR1 is LNHNV and CDR2 is YYDKDF (reference sequence). The CDR3 has 14 amino acids. The V gene lost 5 bases and the J gene lost 6 bases, with 14 bases spanning the gap. The CDR3 loop reads CATSAGARFQPQHF. CDR3 DNA sequence: TGTGCCACCAGCGCGGGGGCACGATTTCAGCCCCAGCATTTT.

The chain joins TRBV2 to TRBJ2-7; D is unclear. In germline, CDR1 is SNHLY, CDR2 FYNNEI. The V end was cut by 0 bases, the J end by 4 bases, with 10 bases between. This CDR3 has 14 residues. CDR3 protein: CASSEASTGYEQYF. CDR3 nucleotides: TGTGCCAGCAGTGAAGCGTCGACTGGATACGAGCAGTACTTC.

The V and J genes are TRBV6-5 and TRBJ1-5; D unresolved. CDR3 length equals 12 residues. Trimming took off 6 bases at V and 0 bases at J, with 3 bases between the two ends. CDR1 and CDR2 (germline): MNHEY, SVGAGI. CDR3 in amino acids: CASRASNQPQHF. The DNA for the CDR3 is TGTGCCAGCAGGGCTAGCAATCAGCCCCAGCATTTT.

The V gene is TRBV19, the J gene TRBJ2-3, with 11 bases matching TRBD2. The V and J ends lost 4 bases and 2 bases, in that order; junction bases with no gene match: 11. The CDR3 spans 18 residues. The germline V gene encodes CDR1 LNHDA and CDR2 SQIVND (reference sequence). The CDR3 region is CASSKYSSGGLPTDTQYF. CDR3 coding DNA: TGTGCCAGTAGTAAATACTCTAGCGGGGGGCTACCCACAGATACGCAGTATTTT.